The entry below describes one T cell receptor beta chain. The data are from a study of patients and donors after allogeneic stem cell transplantation. Germline CDR1 reads SGHRS; CDR2 reads YFSETQ. Trimming took 4 bases from V and 5 from J, leaving 9 bases between them. The CDR3 covers 13 residues. TCRdb reprocessed the RT-PCR reads via MiXCR and lists one record per CDR3 protein. Counted here are around 10,000 distinct CDR3 sequences, approximately 22% occurring once; the ten biggest clones make up roughly 49%. The clonotype comes from a human donor who was either an allogeneic HSCT recipient or a stem cell or donor lymphocyte infusion donor (not recorded which). It is not recorded whose cells these are; they may come from a transplant donor. Sequencing was done on a sample of blood, either unsorted or a sorted T cell fraction (not recorded which). V usage is TRBV5-1 and J usage is TRBJ1-4, with D unclear. The CDR3 sequence: CASSAGPNEKLFF. CDR3 sequence (DNA): TGCGCCAGCAGCGCCGGGCCCAATGAAAAACTGTTTTTT.